This TCR beta chain comes out of a study of T cells in Graves' hyperthyroidism and ophthalmopathy. TCR beta CDR3 region amplification was performed from RNA transcripts. The TCR CDR3 was amplified in a first-round RT-PCR using the HTBI primer set. TCRdb analysed the multiplex PCR reads with MiXCR anew, one entry per CDR3 protein. The repertoire has hundreds of thousands of distinct CDR3 sequences, approximately 15% of them found once; the top ten carry 5.8%. Patients aged 18 to 65 with hyperthyroidism were newly diagnosed, with duration under 2 months. Sequenced material: blood. The sequence was collected from a woman in her twenties or thirties with Graves' hyperthyroidism that later progressed to Graves' ophthalmopathy.

The CDR3, as DNA: TGTGCCAGTAGACCGGGAGGAAGGGTGAATGAGCAGTTCTTC. This sequence encodes CASRPGGRVNEQFF. The chain joins TRBV19 to TRBJ2-1; 7 bases align to TRBD2. J lost 7 bases, V lost 6 bases, and 9 bases had no gene match. Germline CDR1 LNHDA, CDR2 SQIVND (reference sequence). The CDR3 contains 14 residues.